These T cell receptor beta chains were read from a single sample in a study of cytomegalovirus exposure and HLA in healthy donors. Assay: immunoSEQ multiplex PCR; the TCRdb copy retains only in-frame clones and omits some. The sample includes 100,000 to 150,000 clones, about 76% of them seen just once. The sample taken for sequencing was PBMCs. These receptors originate from a man aged 40-50 years in good health and CMV-seropositive. CDR3s include the opening cysteine and the closing phenylalanine or tryptophan. A D gene is named only where the DNA matches it firmly. The size of a clone is reported for some rows only, either as once, few or many, or as a class for expanded clones.

j_gene: TRBJ2-6; d_gene: NA; abundance: NA; v_gene: TRBV11-1; CDR3aa: CASSLVSSGANVLTF; CDR3nt: TGTGCCAGCAGCTTAGTCAGCTCTGGGGCCAACGTCCTGACTTTC
j_gene: TRBJ2-7; d_gene: NA; abundance: NA; v_gene: TRBV2; CDR3aa: CASSEDRRGPYEQYF; CDR3nt: TGTGCCAGCAGTGAAGACCGGCGGGGACCCTACGAGCAGTACTTC
j_gene: TRBJ2-2; d_gene: NA; abundance: NA; v_gene: TRBV5-4; CDR3aa: CASSSRGGGRSGELFF; CDR3nt: TGTGCCAGCAGCTCCCGGGGAGGGGGGCGGTCCGGGGAGCTGTTTTTT
j_gene: TRBJ1-2; d_gene: TRBD1; abundance: NA; v_gene: TRBV29-1; CDR3aa: CSVVDRGLFYGYTF; CDR3nt: TGCAGCGTCGTCGACAGGGGGCTTTTCTATGGCTACACCTTC
j_gene: TRBJ2-7; d_gene: TRBD1; abundance: NA; v_gene: TRBV2; CDR3aa: CASREPGTATHEQYF; CDR3nt: TGTGCCTCTCGTGAGCCCGGGACAGCAACCCACGAGCAGTACTTC
j_gene: TRBJ2-2; d_gene: NA; abundance: NA; v_gene: TRBV28; CDR3aa: CASSSTWGDGELFF; CDR3nt: TGTGCCAGTTCTTCGACCTGGGGGGACGGGGAGCTGTTTTTT
j_gene: TRBJ2-1; d_gene: TRBD2; abundance: NA; v_gene: TRBV2; CDR3aa: CASRESGVAYNEQFF; CDR3nt: TGTGCCAGCAGGGAGAGCGGGGTCGCCTACAATGAGCAGTTCTTC
j_gene: TRBJ2-3; d_gene: NA; abundance: NA; v_gene: TRBV29-1; CDR3aa: CSGLLTESPDTQYF; CDR3nt: TGCAGCGGATTACTGACAGAGAGCCCAGATACGCAGTATTTT
j_gene: TRBJ2-5; d_gene: NA; abundance: NA; v_gene: TRBV11-2; CDR3aa: CASGEGGETQYF; CDR3nt: TGTGCCAGCGGGGAGGGGGGAGAGACCCAGTACTTC
j_gene: TRBJ1-1; d_gene: TRBD1; abundance: NA; v_gene: TRBV5-5; CDR3aa: CASSHKRDRGTEAFF; CDR3nt: TGTGCCAGCAGCCATAAACGGGACAGGGGCACTGAAGCTTTCTTT
j_gene: TRBJ2-7; d_gene: NA; abundance: NA; v_gene: TRBV19; CDR3aa: CASSMSAIDYEQYF; CDR3nt: TGTGCCAGTAGTATGAGCGCCATAGACTACGAGCAGTACTTC
j_gene: TRBJ2-7; d_gene: NA; abundance: few; v_gene: TRBV5-4; CDR3aa: CASSSTNREQYF; CDR3nt: TGTGCCAGCAGCTCGACAAATCGCGAGCAGTACTTC
j_gene: TRBJ2-1; d_gene: TRBD2; abundance: NA; v_gene: TRBV5-4; CDR3aa: CASSLDLAVPYNEQFF; CDR3nt: TGTGCCAGCAGCTTGGATCTAGCGGTACCCTACAATGAGCAGTTCTTC
j_gene: TRBJ2-3; d_gene: NA; abundance: NA; v_gene: TRBV9; CDR3aa: CASSPDPSAGGKGSAQYF; CDR3nt: TGTGCCAGCAGCCCCGATCCGTCAGCTGGCGGGAAAGGTTCGGCGCAGTATTTT
j_gene: TRBJ1-4; d_gene: TRBD1; abundance: NA; v_gene: TRBV28; CDR3aa: CASSLGTGREKLFF; CDR3nt: TGTGCCAGCAGTTTAGGGACAGGGCGTGAAAAACTGTTTTTT
j_gene: TRBJ1-5; d_gene: NA; abundance: NA; v_gene: TRBV4-2; CDR3aa: CASSREGGNQPQHF; CDR3nt: TGTGCCAGCAGCCGAGAAGGGGGCAATCAGCCCCAGCATTTT
j_gene: TRBJ2-7; d_gene: TRBD1; abundance: NA; v_gene: TRBV9; CDR3aa: CASSDRDSPYEQYF; CDR3nt: TGTGCCAGCAGCGATCGGGACAGTCCCTACGAGCAGTACTTC
j_gene: TRBJ1-5; d_gene: TRBD1; abundance: few; v_gene: TRBV7-8; CDR3aa: CASSLGEGAWQPQHF; CDR3nt: TGTGCCAGCAGCTTAGGTGAGGGGGCATGGCAGCCCCAGCATTTT
j_gene: TRBJ1-5; d_gene: TRBD1; abundance: NA; v_gene: TRBV7-2; CDR3aa: CASSLADRDWNQPQHF; CDR3nt: TGTGCCAGCAGCTTAGCGGACAGGGACTGGAATCAGCCCCAGCATTTT
j_gene: TRBJ1-4; d_gene: NA; abundance: NA; v_gene: TRBV2; CDR3aa: CASSSIDRTNEKLFF; CDR3nt: TGTGCCAGCAGTTCAATCGACAGGACTAATGAAAAACTGTTTTTT
j_gene: TRBJ2-3; d_gene: TRBD2; abundance: NA; v_gene: TRBV29-1; CDR3aa: CSAGLAGVRDTQYF; CDR3nt: TGCAGCGCCGGACTAGCGGGAGTTAGAGATACGCAGTATTTT
j_gene: TRBJ1-5; d_gene: NA; abundance: few; v_gene: TRBV12-5; CDR3aa: CASGLEGLLNQPQHF; CDR3nt: TGTGCTAGTGGTTTGGAGGGACTCCTAAATCAGCCCCAGCATTTT